These 20 T cell receptor beta chains were sequenced from one sample in a study of T cell responses to AZD1222 COVID-19 vaccine. Profiled with immunoSEQ multiplex PCR; TCRdb holds only in-frame clones, not every one. The sample comprises about 150,000 clones, about 85% of which are singletons, and about 3% rests with the top ten. Material: peripheral blood, obtained on day 0 of AZD1222 vaccination. The receptor source for this set is an adult in good health.

The chain is built from TRBV7-3 and TRBJ1-1, with D unresolved. The germline CDR1 and CDR2 sequences are SGHTA and FQGTGA. Trimming left V 2 bases short and J 5 bases short, with 15 bases between. This CDR3 is built from 15 residues. This CDR3 reads CASSLAVPVRTEAFF. CDR3 coding DNA: TGTGCCAGCAGCTTAGCAGTCCCCGTACGAACTGAAGCTTTCTTT.

The genes are TRBV28 and TRBJ1-2, with 9 positions matching TRBD1. The CDR3 extends over 15 amino acids. The trim removed 6 bases at V and 6 bases at J, leaving 11 bases unmatched. Germline-derived CDR1 and CDR2 are MDHEN and SYDVKM. The CDR3: CASRLQGADENGYTF. CDR3 nucleotide sequence: TGTGCCAGCAGATTACAGGGGGCTGACGAGAATGGCTACACCTTC.

The chain carries TRBV19 and TRBJ2-1, with TRBD2 matching over 14 bases. Germline lookup yields CDR1 LNHDA and CDR2 SQIVND (reference sequence). This CDR3 comprises 13 residues. J lost 8 bases, V lost 8 bases, and 2 bases had no gene match. CDR3 nucleotide sequence: TGTGCCAGTTGGGGACTAGCGGGAGATGAGCAGTTCTTC. It yields the protein CASWGLAGDEQFF.

The chain employs TRBV2 and TRBJ2-3; 7 nucleotides align to TRBD1. Germline V gives CDR1 SNHLY, CDR2 FYNNEI. The CDR3 spans 15 residues. V shed 7 bases and J 4 bases; nucleotides not matched to a gene: 11. The CDR3 DNA follows: TGTGCCAGCAATATACAGGGGATTCGACCAGATACGCAGTATTTT. Translation: CASNIQGIRPDTQYF.

The V gene is TRBV4-1, the J gene TRBJ2-1; 8 nucleotides line up with TRBD2. The CDR3 length is 15 residues. V lost 4 bases, J lost 5 bases, and 7 bases stayed unmatched. Germline CDR1 and CDR2: MGHRA and YSYEKL. The CDR3 is CASSRLLAGNNEQFF. CDR3 sequence (DNA): TGCGCCAGCAGCCGCTTGTTAGCGGGGAACAATGAGCAGTTCTTC.

The genes are TRBV2 and TRBJ2-3, with 8 bases aligning to TRBD2. J was trimmed by 5 bases and V by 9 bases; bases with no gene match: 7. This CDR3 comprises 13 residues. Germline V lookup: CDR1 SNHLY, CDR2 FYNNEI. The chain's CDR3 is CASTSGPGDTQYF. Here the CDR3 DNA reads TGTGCCAGTACTAGCGGCCCTGGAGATACGCAGTATTTT.

This clone occurred a few times. The chain links TRBV10-3 to TRBJ2-1; D is unclear. Trimming took 2 bases from V and 5 from J, leaving 7 bases between them. The CDR3 contains 13 residues. Germline V gene data show CDR1 as ENHRY and CDR2 as SYGVKD. The CDR3 nucleotides read TGTGCCATCAGTGAGCTAGGAAACAATGAGCAGTTCTTC. Its translation: CAISELGNNEQFF.

The rearrangement joins TRBV3-1 (or the pseudogene TRBV3-2) to TRBJ2-7; TRBD2 matches at 9 bases. V lost 4 bases to trimming and J lost 3 bases; unmatched junction nucleotides: 10. This CDR3 region has 16 residues. CDR1 and CDR2 from the germline V gene are LGHDT and YNNKEL (reference sequence). The CDR3 region is CASSRISGSGYYEQYF. The CDR3 nucleotides are TGTGCCAGCAGCCGAATTAGCGGGAGTGGATACTACGAGCAGTACTTC.

This chain joins TRBV30 and TRBJ1-5; TRBD1 might be the D (6 bases). Trimming took 0 bases from V and 4 from J, leaving 10 bases between them. This CDR3 contains 14 residues. CDR1 is GTSNPN and CDR2 is SVGIG in the germline V gene (reference sequence). CDR3 region: CAWSVRGGNQPQHF. CDR3 nucleotide sequence: TGTGCCTGGAGTGTACGAGGGGGAAATCAGCCCCAGCATTTT.

This chain links TRBV18 with TRBJ2-5; TRBD2 matches 10 bases. This CDR3 region has 15 residues. J was trimmed by 5 bases and V by 2 bases; bases with no gene match: 5. Germline V gives CDR1 KGHSH, CDR2 LQKENI. Here the CDR3 DNA reads TGTGCCAGCTCACCATATAGCGGGAGGCTGGAGACCCAGTACTTC. This gives the protein CASSPYSGRLETQYF.

V gene TRBV5-6 combines with J gene TRBJ2-7, with a tentative D call TRBD2 (5 bases). The length of the CDR3 is 14 residues. Per germline, CDR1 SGHDT and CDR2 YYEEEE. V lost 0 bases and J lost 5, with 12 bases in between. CDR3 DNA sequence: TGTGCCAGCAGCTTGGGCGGGTCTCCTAACGAGCAGTACTTC. This sequence encodes CASSLGGSPNEQYF.

In regard to this clone: Different DNA sequences within this sample yield the same CDR3. The chain has TRBV5-1 and TRBJ2-7; 10 bases map to TRBD2. The trim removed 0 bases at V and 4 bases at J, leaving 7 bases unmatched. The CDR3 has 16 residues. Per the germline V gene, CDR1 is SGHRS and CDR2 is YFSETQ. The CDR3 sequence: CASSLAPSGRGYEQYF. In DNA, the CDR3 is TGCGCCAGCAGCTTGGCTCCAAGCGGGAGGGGATACGAGCAGTACTTC.

This chain links TRBV24-1 with TRBJ1-6; D call uncertain. The CDR3 is 11 residues long. Germline values: CDR1 KGHDR, CDR2 SFDVKD. Written as DNA, the CDR3 is TGTGCTTCAACAGACACTTCACCCCTCCACTTT. It yields the protein CASTDTSPLHF.

The chain joins TRBV28 to TRBJ2-1; D is undetermined. The CDR3 consists of 13 residues. V was trimmed by 5 bases and J by 9 bases, leaving 14 bases between them. Germline V gene data show CDR1 as MDHEN and CDR2 as SYDVKM. The CDR3 reads CASSIEFGSEQFF. DNA for the CDR3: TGTGCCAGCAGTATCGAGTTTGGTTCTGAGCAGTTCTTC.

The rearrangement links TRBV14 to TRBJ1-1; tentative D call: TRBD1 (6 bases). Trimming shortened V by 0 bases and J by 3 bases, and 11 bases separated the two germline ends. The CDR3 length is 15 residues. Germline V gene sequence: CDR1 SGHDN, CDR2 FVKESK. The CDR3 loop reads CASSQEGAGYTEAFF. In nucleotides, the CDR3 is TGTGCCAGCAGCCAAGAGGGGGCAGGGTACACTGAAGCTTTCTTT.

The chain couples TRBV25-1 to TRBJ1-2; D call uncertain. V lost 1 base and J lost 7, with 13 bases in between. The germline CDR1 and CDR2 sequences are MGHDK and SYGVNS. This CDR3 has 14 amino acids. CDR3 sequence (DNA): TGTGCCAGCAGTGAATCAGGACTAAAGGTTGGCTACACCTTC. It specifies CASSESGLKVGYTF.

The chain joins TRBV27 to TRBJ1-1; D is uncertain. V was pared by 1 base and J by 2 bases, with 11 bases between. CDR3 size: 15 residues. In germline, CDR1 is MNHEY, CDR2 SMNVEV (reference sequence). The CDR3 spells CASSLYRQANTEAFF. CDR3 nucleotides: TGTGCCAGCAGTTTATATCGGCAGGCCAACACTGAAGCTTTCTTT.

This chain links TRBV5-1 with TRBJ2-5, with TRBD2 identical over 12 bases. The CDR3 loop spans 15 amino acids. V was pared by 4 bases and J by 4 bases, with 5 bases of the junction left unmatched. Germline CDR1 reads SGHRS; CDR2 reads YFSETQ. The CDR3 loop is CASSQTSGRGETQYF. In nucleotides, the CDR3 is TGCGCCAGCAGCCAGACTAGCGGGAGAGGAGAGACCCAGTACTTC.

This CDR3 reads CASSLTTGNSPLHF. The DNA of the CDR3 is TGCGCCAGCAGCTTGACGACAGGGAATTCACCCCTCCACTTT. The chain employs TRBV5-1 and TRBJ1-6; 7 bases are shared with TRBD1. The CDR3 totals 14 residues. Germline CDR1 and CDR2: SGHRS and YFSETQ. V was clipped by 1 base and J by 7 bases; unmatched bases: 2.

CDR3 residues: CASSLGYGNSPLHF. The DNA for the CDR3 is TGTGCCAGCAGCTTAGGTTACGGAAATTCACCCCTCCACTTT. V is TRBV7-8 and J is TRBJ1-6, with D uncertain. The length of the CDR3 is 14 residues. From germline, CDR1 is SGHVS and CDR2 FQNEAQ. The V end lost 1 base, the J end lost 7 bases, and 8 bases lay between the germline ends. The whole variable domain, remainder taken from reference TRBV7-8 and TRBJ1-6, is GAGVSQSPRYKVAKRGQDVALRCDPISGHVSLFWYQQALGQGPEFLTYFQNEAQLDKSGLPSDRFFAERPEGSVSTLKIQRTQQEDSAVYLCASSLGYGNSPLHFGNGTRLTVT.